The rows below give T cell receptor beta chains drawn from one sample of a study of PD-1 blockade in classical Hodgkin lymphoma. Using immunoSEQ multiplex PCR, the repertoire was profiled, and TCRdb retains in-frame clones only, with some absent. The sample records 12,000 to 15,000 clones, roughly 80% being singletons. The sample was peripheral blood mononuclear cells (PBMCs), taken before the fourth cycle of nivolumab. The receptors stem from a human donor with classical Hodgkin lymphoma. CDR3s include the opening cysteine and the closing phenylalanine or tryptophan. A D gene is named only where the DNA matches it firmly. Rows give clone size only sometimes, using once, few, many, or a class for an expanded clone.

j_gene: TRBJ1-6
v_gene: TRBV5-1
abundance: -
d_gene: TRBD1
CDR3nt: TGCGCCAGCAGCTTACAAACAGGGGGCTCCTATAATTCACCCCTCCACTTT
CDR3aa: CASSLQTGGSYNSPLHF

j_gene: TRBJ1-5
v_gene: TRBV30
abundance: -
d_gene: -
CDR3nt: TGTGCCTGGAGTGTGACGGGAGGGCCCCAGCATTTT
CDR3aa: CAWSVTGGPQHF

j_gene: TRBJ2-3
v_gene: TRBV4-3
abundance: few
d_gene: -
CDR3nt: TGCGCCAGCAGCCCCGACACAGATACGCAGTATTTT
CDR3aa: CASSPDTDTQYF

j_gene: TRBJ2-7
v_gene: TRBV6-4
abundance: few
d_gene: -
CDR3nt: TGTGCCAGCAGGTTGACAGAACAGAAGGGCTCCTACGAGCAGTACTTC
CDR3aa: CASRLTEQKGSYEQYF

j_gene: TRBJ2-1
v_gene: TRBV7-6
abundance: once
d_gene: -
CDR3nt: TGTGCCAGCAGTTTTCCCGGGCCCCGAGCAGGCAATGAGCAGTTCTTC
CDR3aa: CASSFPGPRAGNEQFF

j_gene: TRBJ2-1
v_gene: TRBV2
abundance: -
d_gene: -
CDR3nt: TGTGCCAGCAGCCGTAGCTCCTACAATGAGCAGTTCTTC
CDR3aa: CASSRSSYNEQFF

j_gene: TRBJ1-1
v_gene: TRBV5-1
abundance: -
d_gene: TRBD1
CDR3nt: TGCGCCAGCAGCTTGGGACAGGGGGCGAAATTGGTCACTGAAGCTTTCTTT
CDR3aa: CASSLGQGAKLVTEAFF

j_gene: TRBJ1-2
v_gene: TRBV6-5
abundance: once
d_gene: -
CDR3nt: TGTGCCAGCAGTACTGAGGGCTTTAACTATGGCTACACCTTC
CDR3aa: CASSTEGFNYGYTF

j_gene: TRBJ1-1
v_gene: TRBV7-2
abundance: -
d_gene: -
CDR3nt: TGTGCCAGCACCCCCGGGTCTCTGAACACTGAAGCTTTCTTT
CDR3aa: CASTPGSLNTEAFF

j_gene: TRBJ1-4
v_gene: TRBV19
abundance: -
d_gene: -
CDR3nt: TGTGCCAGTAGTATTTCGGGACGGACAACGATGGGAAAACTGTTTTTT
CDR3aa: CASSISGRTTMGKLFF

j_gene: TRBJ2-3
v_gene: TRBV4-1
abundance: -
d_gene: -
CDR3nt: TGCGCCAGCAGCCTGGGCGGCCTCACAGATACGCAGTATTTT
CDR3aa: CASSLGGLTDTQYF

j_gene: TRBJ1-1
v_gene: TRBV6-5
abundance: -
d_gene: -
CDR3nt: TGTGCCAGCAGCTCAAGACAGGATAACACTGAAGCTTTCTTT
CDR3aa: CASSSRQDNTEAFF

j_gene: TRBJ1-5
v_gene: TRBV4-3
abundance: once
d_gene: -
CDR3nt: TGCGCCAGCAGCCAGGGGGCCTCCAATCAGCCCCAGCATTTT
CDR3aa: CASSQGASNQPQHF

j_gene: TRBJ1-6
v_gene: TRBV4-3
abundance: -
d_gene: -
CDR3nt: TGCGCCAGCAGCCAAGATGGGTCACCCCTCCACTTT
CDR3aa: CASSQDGSPLHF